One and the same sample provided the 20 T cell receptor beta chains below, sequenced in a study of T cell repertoires in ileal Crohn's disease. Only in-frame clones appear in the TCRdb table, and some are missing; sequencing was by immunoSEQ multiplex PCR. The sample comprises 3,100 or so clones, approximately 69% of which are singletons, and roughly 27% rests with the top ten. Indicated time point: proximal margin of the surgical specimen (macroscopically non-inflamed). Input material: ileal tissue. These receptors were collected from an adult with Crohn's disease.

This clone has only a few counts. The chain uses TRBV5-1 and TRBJ1-2; D gene uncertain. The CDR3 is made up of 16 amino acids. Germline-derived CDR1 and CDR2 are SGHRS and YFSETQ. V was pared by 1 base and J by 6 bases, with 19 bases between. CDR3 protein: CASSLTNFRAQDGYTF. CDR3 sequence (DNA): TGCGCCAGCAGCTTGACAAACTTCCGGGCTCAGGATGGCTACACCTTC.

The chain uses TRBV5-1 and TRBJ1-1, with a possible D match to TRBD1 (5 bases). V was cut by 5 bases and J by 1 base, with 12 bases left in between. This CDR3 region has 14 residues. Germline CDR1 is SGHRS and CDR2 is YFSETQ. The CDR3: CASRGLGGNTEAFF. CDR3 DNA sequence: TGCGCCAGCAGAGGTCTCGGGGGGAACACTGAAGCTTTCTTT. Combining the CDR3 with reference TRBV5-1 and TRBJ1-1 gives the whole variable domain KAGVTQTPRYLIKTRGQQVTLSCSPISGHRSVSWYQQTPGQGLQFLFEYFSETQRNKGNFPGRFSGRQFSNSRSEMNVSTLELGDSALYLCASRGLGGNTEAFFGQGTRLTVV.

The V call is TRBV6-1, the J call TRBJ2-3; tentative D call: TRBD2 (5 bases). The CDR3 consists of 15 residues. CDR1 is MNHNS and CDR2 is SASEGT in the germline V gene. V shed 2 bases and J shed 3 bases, with 12 bases lying between them. The DNA of the CDR3 is TGTGCCAGCAGTGAACGAGCGGTCCTGACAGATACGCAGTATTTT. As protein: CASSERAVLTDTQYF.

The chain employs TRBV7-3 and TRBJ2-1; D unresolved. This CDR3 region has 15 residues. V was trimmed by 3 bases and J by 0 bases, leaving 9 bases between them. In germline, CDR1 is SGHTA, CDR2 FQGTGA. CDR3 sequence (DNA): TGTGCCAGCAGCTTGATAGCCGGCTCCTACAATGAGCAGTTCTTC. Residues: CASSLIAGSYNEQFF.

V gene TRBV21-1 combines with J gene TRBJ2-5. TRBV21-1 is termed a pseudogene. This CDR3 comprises 15 residues. CDR3 region: CASSAPQSLQETQYF. CDR3 in DNA: TGTGCCAGCAGTGCGCCCCAGAGCCTCCAAGAGACCCAGTACTTC.

The genes are TRBV4-2 and TRBJ2-3, with 9 bases identical to TRBD2. The germline V gene has CDR1 LGHNA and CDR2 YNFKEQ. The CDR3 runs to 18 residues. V gave up 0 bases and J gave up 1 base; unmatched junction bases: 8. The CDR3 spells CASSQEVTSGYGTDTQYF. For the CDR3, the DNA is TGTGCCAGCAGCCAAGAGGTAACTAGCGGGTATGGCACAGATACGCAGTATTTT.

The chain carries TRBV6-1 and TRBJ2-2, with 7 bases identical to TRBD1. CDR1 and CDR2 (germline): MNHNS, SASEGT. There are 14 residues in the CDR3. The ends lost 6 bases at V and 4 bases at J; junction bases unmatched: 5. The CDR3: CASSARTGTGELFF. The CDR3 nucleotides are TGTGCCAGCAGCGCCCGGACAGGCACCGGGGAGCTGTTTTTT.

J is TRBJ1-4 and V is TRBV5-1; 7 positions match TRBD1. The CDR3 has 14 residues. CDR1 and CDR2 from the germline V gene are SGHRS and YFSETQ. J lost 5 bases, V lost 4 bases, and 5 bases had no gene match. This CDR3 reads CASSPGTANEKLFF. CDR3 in DNA: TGCGCCAGCAGCCCCGGGACAGCAAATGAAAAACTGTTTTTT.

Turning to this clone: The sample contains more than one DNA sequence encoding this CDR3. The chain has TRBV20-1 and TRBJ1-1; D remains ambiguous. Trimming left V 4 bases short and J 2 bases short, with 5 bases between. The CDR3 loop spans 11 amino acids. The germline V gene has CDR1 DFQATT and CDR2 SNEGSKA (reference sequence). CDR3 nucleotide sequence: TGCAGTGCTACCGGAAACACTGAAGCTTTCTTT. Its protein is CSATGNTEAFF.

This chain links TRBV21-1 with TRBJ1-2. TRBV21-1 is designated a pseudogene. This CDR3 is 17 amino acids long. This chain's CDR3 is CASSKAACYRDADGYTF. The CDR3 coding sequence is TGTGCCAGCAGCAAAGCGGCCTGTTATAGGGATGCCGATGGCTACACCTTC.

This chain uses TRBV7-2 with TRBJ2-5; D call uncertain. This CDR3 is 15 amino acids long. Trimming cost V 1 base and J 5 bases, with 14 bases left between them. CDR1 and CDR2 (germline): SGHTA, FQGNSA. CDR3 sequence (DNA): TGTGCCAGCAGCTTAGATCAAGGGCTCCGGGAGACCCAGTACTTC. Amino acids: CASSLDQGLRETQYF.

This chain uses TRBV5-1 with TRBJ2-3; perhaps D is TRBD1 or TRBD2 (6 bases each). Germline lookup yields CDR1 SGHRS and CDR2 YFSETQ. The CDR3 runs 13 residues. Trimming left V 0 bases short and J 5 bases short, with 7 bases between. This CDR3 reads CASSLEGGDTQYF. The CDR3 coding sequence is TGCGCCAGCAGCTTGGAGGGGGGAGATACGCAGTATTTT.

A word on this clone: Other DNA sequences in the same sample also yield this CDR3. This rearrangement joins TRBV15 to TRBJ2-1; D remains unclear. V was cut by 5 bases and J by 7 bases, with 6 bases left in between. In germline, CDR1 is LNHNV, CDR2 YYDKDF (reference sequence). This CDR3 is 11 amino acids long. The CDR3 bases are TGTGCCACCAGCGGCGGTAATGAGCAGTTCTTC. It specifies CATSGGNEQFF.

This clone has more than one count but fewer than ten. The chain employs TRBV6-4 and TRBJ2-3, with TRBD2 identical over 9 bases. The CDR3 consists of 15 residues. Per the germline V gene, CDR1 is MRHNA and CDR2 is SNTAGT. Trimming at V came to 4 bases and at J to 1 base, leaving 3 bases not matched to a gene. Here the CDR3 DNA reads TGTGCCAGCAGTGGGGTAGCGGGAGGCACAGATACGCAGTATTTT. It is translated as CASSGVAGGTDTQYF.

This rearrangement joins TRBV27 to TRBJ1-2; D not resolved. The V end was cut by 5 bases, the J end by 2 bases, with 6 bases between. There are 12 residues in the CDR3. CDR1 MNHEY and CDR2 SMNVEV come from the germline V gene (reference sequence). The CDR3 loop reads CASSNGNYGYTF. The CDR3 coding sequence is TGTGCCAGCAGTAACGGGAACTATGGCTACACCTTC.

This chain joins TRBV30 and TRBJ1-2, with a tentative D call TRBD1 (5 bases). Germline lookup yields CDR1 GTSNPN and CDR2 SVGIG (reference sequence). The V end was cut by 5 bases, the J end by 4 bases, with 17 bases between. This CDR3 spans 14 amino acids. CDR3: CAWLIPGRVYGYTF. For the CDR3, the DNA is TGTGCCTGGCTGATCCCGGGACGGGTCTATGGCTACACCTTC.

CDR3 sequence (DNA): TGTGCCAGTAGTCGGAGCTCCTACAATGAGCAGTTCTTC. Residues: CASSRSSYNEQFF. This chain joins TRBV19 and TRBJ2-1, with D hard to call. Germline loops: CDR1 LNHDA, CDR2 SQIVND (reference sequence). V was trimmed by 5 bases and J by 0 bases, leaving 5 bases between them. CDR3 length: 13 residues. Looking up the rest from reference TRBV19 and TRBJ2-1 gives the full variable domain: DGGITQSPKYLFRKEGQNVTLSCEQNLNHDAMYWYRQDPGQGLRLIYYSQIVNDFQKGDIAEGYSVSREKKESFPLTVTSAQKNPTAFYLCASSRSSYNEQFFGPGTRLTVL.

CDR3 in amino acids: CASSLGAGQGGYTF. The CDR3 DNA reads TGTGCCAGCAGTTTGGGGGCGGGACAAGGAGGCTACACCTTC. J is TRBJ1-2 and V is TRBV28, with D maybe TRBD1 (6 bases). The germline CDR1 and CDR2 sequences are MDHEN and SYDVKM. The CDR3 consists of 14 residues. V lost 3 bases and J lost 8, with 16 bases in between.

The chain couples TRBV19 to TRBJ1-1; maybe TRBD1 (6 bases). Germline V gives CDR1 LNHDA, CDR2 SQIVND (reference sequence). Trimming removed 7 bases from V and 6 bases from J, with 21 bases in between. The CDR3 is 15 residues long. The CDR3 sequence is CASIRGGFSTAEAFF. DNA of the CDR3: TGTGCCAGTATCAGGGGCGGCTTCAGCACCGCTGAAGCTTTCTTT.

This clone is labeled as medium-sized. V gene TRBV19 combines with J gene TRBJ2-5, with TRBD2 identical over 8 bases. This CDR3 contains 16 residues. V lost 5 bases and J lost 0; bases outside the gene matches: 8. In germline, CDR1 is LNHDA, CDR2 SQIVND (reference sequence). CDR3 loop: CASSPMTGGYQETQYF. The CDR3 nucleotides are TGTGCCAGTAGTCCTATGACGGGAGGGTACCAAGAGACCCAGTACTTC.